This T cell receptor beta chain was sequenced during a study of cytomegalovirus exposure and HLA in healthy donors. Of note for this clone: Its antigen is not known.

PCR involved 60 Vbeta and 13 Jbeta primers. TCRdb's copy holds only in-frame clones and misses some; the assay was immunoSEQ multiplex PCR. This table has 150,000 to 160,000 clones, around three quarters appearing once. The study's findings and limits: Fewer N-insertions than the roughly 600-donor mean were reportedly shown by an Asian-associated ancestry cluster in a later analysis. Associated with HLA alleles at 0.05 false discovery rate in a later analysis were approximately 17,000 TCR beta sequences. Donor immune exposure was known only as CMV serostatus. Investigators reported under 200 TCR beta chains as tied to cytomegalovirus.

The sample consisted of PBMCs. The sequence was collected from a woman aged 40 to 49 in good health and CMV-seronegative.

The CDR3 coding sequence is TGTGCCAGCAGCCCGGGACTAGGGACAGGGGAGACCCAGTACTTC. It translates to CASSPGLGTGETQYF. This chain connects TRBV5-4 to TRBJ2-5, with TRBD1 as a possible D gene (9 bases). The CDR3 is 15 amino acids. The V and J ends lost 4 bases and 5 bases respectively, with 18 bases between them. Germline CDR1 and CDR2: SGHNT and YYREEE (reference sequence).